A selection of T cell receptor beta chains follows, all from one sample in a study of T cell responses to AZD1222 COVID-19 vaccine. Generated by immunoSEQ multiplex PCR, the TCRdb table keeps only in-frame clones and is missing some. The repertoire consists of 98,000 or so clones, with 86% occurring once and the leading ten covering 3% to 4%. The input for sequencing was peripheral blood, taken on day 0 of AZD1222 vaccination. The receptor source for this set is an adult in good health. Both conserved end residues are part of each CDR3. A D gene is named only where the DNA matches it firmly. The listing skips clone size in some rows; elsewhere it reads once, few, many or a size class.

D gene	clone size	J gene	V gene	CDR3 DNA	CDR3 protein
.	.	TRBJ1-4	TRBV14	TGTGCCAGCAGCCACGGGACTGCCCCGCCGGATGAAAAACTGTTTTTT	CASSHGTAPPDEKLFF
.	.	TRBJ1-6	TRBV4-1	TGCGCCAGCAGCTCTATTGGTTCACCCCTCCACTTT	CASSSIGSPLHF
.	.	TRBJ1-1	TRBV4-3	TGCGCCAGCAGCCAAGCTCCGGGAAGCACTGAAGCTTTCTTT	CASSQAPGSTEAFF
.	.	TRBJ2-5	TRBV19	TGTGCCAGTAGTATTTCCCGTTTTAAGACCCAGTACTTC	CASSISRFKTQYF
.	.	TRBJ2-7	TRBV9	TGTGCCAGCAGCGTAGCAGGTCAAGCGCAAACCTACGAGCAGTACTTC	CASSVAGQAQTYEQYF
.	.	TRBJ1-1	TRBV10-3	TGTGCCATCAGCACGGGGGCAGAGAAGACTGAAGCTTTCTTT	CAISTGAEKTEAFF
TRBD1	.	TRBJ1-2	TRBV7-2	TGTGCCAGCAGCCCAGGACAGGGGCGGGTCCATGGCTACACCTTC	CASSPGQGRVHGYTF
.	.	TRBJ1-2	TRBV6-5	TGTGCCAGCAGTTCCGCCGGTGGGGGGGACAATTATGGCTACACCTTC	CASSSAGGGDNYGYTF
.	.	TRBJ1-5	TRBV7-8	TGTGCCAGCAGCTTAGACGGACAAGGCAATCAGCCCCAGCATTTT	CASSLDGQGNQPQHF
.	.	TRBJ2-1	TRBV12-5	TGTGCTAGTGGTTTGGTACGTAATGAGCAGTTCTTC	CASGLVRNEQFF
.	few	TRBJ2-3	TRBV30	TGTGCCTGGAGTGTAGTTTTTTTTGGGCAGAGCACAGATACGCAGTATTTT	CAWSVVFFGQSTDTQYF
.	.	TRBJ1-6	TRBV23-1	TGCGCCAGCAGTCGCGGCTTCTACTATAATTCACCCCTCCACTTT	CASSRGFYYNSPLHF
TRBD2	.	TRBJ2-5	TRBV2	TGTGCCAGCAGTGGGGCGGGGGAAGAGACCCAGTACTTC	CASSGAGEETQYF
.	once	TRBJ2-7	TRBV6-2/TRBV6-3	TGTGCCAGCAGTCGGGCGTCCTACGAGCAGTACTTC	CASSRASYEQYF
.	.	TRBJ2-3	TRBV3-1/TRBV3-2	TGTGCCAGCAGCCAAACCTATTTCGATACGCAGTATTTT	CASSQTYFDTQYF
TRBD1	.	TRBJ1-4	TRBV29-1	TGCAGCGTAACACAGGGGTATGAAAAACTGTTTTTT	CSVTQGYEKLFF
.	.	TRBJ2-7	TRBV7-9	TGTGCCAGCAGCTTAGACCTTTACGAGCAGTACTTC	CASSLDLYEQYF
.	.	TRBJ1-2	TRBV28	TGTGCCAGTTCGAATTCAGACAGGCCCACCTATGGCTACACCTTC	CASSNSDRPTYGYTF
.	few	TRBJ1-5	TRBV3-1/TRBV3-2	TGTGCCAGCAGCCATGGGTCAGGGAGCAATCAGCCCCAGCATTTT	CASSHGSGSNQPQHF
TRBD1	.	TRBJ2-3	TRBV28	TGTGCCAGCAGTGCTTTACAGGGGAAGGGCACAGATACGCAGTATTTT	CASSALQGKGTDTQYF
.	once	TRBJ2-5	TRBV30	TGTGCCTGGAGTGGAAGGGGGGGGGCAAAAGAGACCCAGTACTTC	CAWSGRGGAKETQYF
.	.	TRBJ1-2	TRBV7-2	TGTGCCAGCGGGCCCCGGGGAGCTAACTATGGCTACACCTTC	CASGPRGANYGYTF
.	.	TRBJ1-1	TRBV6-5	TGTGCCAGCAGCCCCCGGGGGAACACTGAAGCTTTCTTT	CASSPRGNTEAFF
.	.	TRBJ1-2	TRBV5-6	TGTGCCAGCAGCTTGTCTCGAACCCAATGGGTCTATGGCTACACCTTC	CASSLSRTQWVYGYTF
.	.	TRBJ1-1	TRBV6-1	TGTGCCAGCAGTTGGGACCGCCCCGGCGCGGGTGAAGCTTTCTTT	CASSWDRPGAGEAFF
TRBD1	.	TRBJ1-2	TRBV6-5	TGTGCCAGCCGACCCCAGGAGGGGACAGTGGATGGCTACACCTTC	CASRPQEGTVDGYTF
TRBD2	once	TRBJ2-2	TRBV11-3	TGTGCCAGCAGCGGACTAGCGGAGGGGGAGCTGTTTTTT	CASSGLAEGELFF
.	once	TRBJ1-1	TRBV28	TGTGCCAGCAGTACCCCGGACGGCTGGAACACTGAAGCTTTCTTT	CASSTPDGWNTEAFF
.	.	TRBJ1-4	TRBV9	TGTGCCAGCAGCGTAGAAGGAGGTGGGCGCTTTAATGAAAAACTGTTTTTT	CASSVEGGGRFNEKLFF
.	.	TRBJ1-6	TRBV6-5	TGTGCCAGCAGCCCGACGGGGAACATACGTTCACCCCTCCACTTT	CASSPTGNIRSPLHF
.	.	TRBJ1-1	TRBV4-1	TGCGCCAGCAGCTTCGCTGGGGGGCTCCGGAACACTGAAGCTTTCTTT	CASSFAGGLRNTEAFF
.	.	TRBJ1-6	TRBV5-1	TGCGCCAGCGGGGGGGTAAGTTCACCCCTCCACTTT	CASGGVSSPLHF
.	.	TRBJ1-2	TRBV7-9	TGTGCCAGCAGCTTAGCCTTGGACGGGAACTATGGCTACACCTTC	CASSLALDGNYGYTF
.	.	TRBJ2-7	TRBV30	TGTGCCTGGAGTGTCGGACCCGGCGAGGGGGAGCAGTACTTC	CAWSVGPGEGEQYF
.	.	TRBJ2-5	TRBV6-5	TGTGCCCCCGGGTGGGGCGGAGAGACCCAGTACTTC	CAPGWGGETQYF
.	once	TRBJ1-2	TRBV7-6	TGTGCCAGCAGCTTAGAATACAATCGTCGGGAGACCACTAACTATGGCTACACCTTC	CASSLEYNRRETTNYGYTF
.	.	TRBJ1-2	TRBV29-1	TGCAGCGTTGGGGGTGGGATACCCAACTATGGCTACACCTTC	CSVGGGIPNYGYTF
.	.	TRBJ2-5	TRBV3-1/TRBV3-2	TGTGCCAGCAGCCAGACTACCACACAAGAGACCCAGTACTTC	CASSQTTTQETQYF
.	.	TRBJ2-1	TRBV5-1	TGCGCCAGCAGCTTGGCTAGCCGCAATGAGCAGTTCTTC	CASSLASRNEQFF
.	.	TRBJ1-4	TRBV7-9	TGTGCCAGCAGCAACTCCATTTTTGGTAATGAAAAACTGTTTTTT	CASSNSIFGNEKLFF
.	few	TRBJ2-2	TRBV24-1	TGTGCCACCAGTGATTTAGAGGCCGACATTTACACCGGGGAGCTGTTTTTT	CATSDLEADIYTGELFF
TRBD1	.	TRBJ2-2	TRBV23-1	TGCGCCAGCAGTCATCCTAGACAGGGAGAATTGGGAACCGGGGAGCTGTTTTTT	CASSHPRQGELGTGELFF
TRBD1	.	TRBJ1-5	TRBV7-8	TGTGCCAGCAGCCCGTTCGGTCCGGGACAGGGCAATCAGCCCCAGCATTTT	CASSPFGPGQGNQPQHF
TRBD2	.	TRBJ2-3	TRBV9	TGTGCCAGCAGCGTATCACTAGCGGGGGCTAGCACAGATACGCAGTATTTT	CASSVSLAGASTDTQYF
.	.	TRBJ2-7	TRBV5-1	TGCGCCAGCAGCTTGGATCCGGGCAGACTCACCTACGAGCAGTACTTC	CASSLDPGRLTYEQYF
TRBD1	.	TRBJ1-5	TRBV2	TGTGCCACAAACAGGGGGGATAGCAATCAGCCCCAGCATTTT	CATNRGDSNQPQHF
TRBD1	.	TRBJ2-7	TRBV10-3	TGTGCCATCAGTTACCGGGACAGGGTGGACGAGCAGTACTTC	CAISYRDRVDEQYF
.	.	TRBJ1-2	TRBV30	TGTGCCCGGGAGGGTGGCTATGGCTACACCTTC	CAREGGYGYTF
TRBD1	.	TRBJ1-3	TRBV15	TGTGCCACCAGCAGAAAACGGACAGGCATCGGAGGAAACACCATATATTTT	CATSRKRTGIGGNTIYF
TRBD1	.	TRBJ2-5	TRBV5-5	TGTGCCAGCAGCGTGGACAGGGTGAGGATTGAGACCCAGTACTTC	CASSVDRVRIETQYF
.	.	TRBJ1-1	TRBV6-5	TGTGCCAGCCTCGCGGCATTCAACACTGAAGCTTTCTTT	CASLAAFNTEAFF
.	.	TRBJ1-5	TRBV3-1/TRBV3-2	TGTGCCAGCAGCCAAGGAGTCGCGGGAGAGGGGGGGCCCCAGCATTTT	CASSQGVAGEGGPQHF
TRBD2	.	TRBJ2-1	TRBV6-5	TGTGCCAGCAGCGCACCTGGACTAGCGGGAAAAGAGCAGTTCTTC	CASSAPGLAGKEQFF